This entry lists 22 T cell receptor beta chains sequenced from one sample in a study of blood T cell repertoires in COVID-19. Clones were sequenced by immunoSEQ multiplex PCR, and TCRdb holds only the in-frame ones, with some missing. There are fewer than 350,000 clones in the sample; less than 85% occur only once, and 1.5% to 2% lies in the top ten. What was sequenced was PBMCs or T cells enriched from blood (not recorded which). The receptor set was obtained from a woman under 40 who had been exposed to COVID-19.

This rearrangement joins TRBV28 to TRBJ2-3, with 9 bases identical to TRBD2. There are 15 residues in the CDR3. With 2 bases clipped from V and 2 bases from J, the junction kept 2 bases outside the gene matches. Looked up from germline, CDR1 is MDHEN and CDR2 is SYDVKM. The CDR3 DNA reads as TGTGCCAGCAGTTTACCTAGCGGGAACACAGATACGCAGTATTTT. Translated: CASSLPSGNTDTQYF. The whole variable domain, filled in from reference TRBV28 and TRBJ2-3, reads DVKVTQSSRYLVKRTGEKVFLECVQDMDHENMFWYRQDPGLGLRLIYFSYDVKMKEKGDIPEGYSVSREKKERFSLILESASTNQTSMYLCASSLPSGNTDTQYFGPGTRLTVL.

The chain combines TRBV7-9 with TRBJ2-7; 9 nucleotides align to TRBD2. CDR1 and CDR2 from the germline V gene are SEHNR and FQNEAQ (reference sequence). Trimming removed 5 bases from V and 3 bases from J; junction bases left unmatched: 5. The CDR3 has 14 residues. The CDR3 sequence is CASSASSGDYEQYF. CDR3 nucleotides: TGTGCCAGCAGCGCTTCTAGCGGGGACTACGAGCAGTACTTC.

As concerns this clone: This specimen includes other DNA sequences encoding the same CDR3. V gene TRBV29-1 combines with J gene TRBJ2-3; D perhaps matches TRBD1 (6 bases). This CDR3 contains 12 residues. Germline V gene sequence: CDR1 SQVTM, CDR2 ANQGSEA. V gave up 6 bases and J gave up 4 bases, with 11 bases separating them. The CDR3 spells CSVQGGADTQYF. The DNA of the CDR3 is TGCAGCGTGCAAGGGGGAGCAGATACGCAGTATTTT.

The V gene is TRBV7-9, the J gene TRBJ2-2; D call uncertain. In germline, CDR1 is SEHNR, CDR2 FQNEAQ (reference sequence). Trimming pared 2 bases from V and 1 base from J, leaving 14 bases between. The CDR3 covers 17 residues. This CDR3 reads CASSLKVSSGNTGELFF. In DNA form, the CDR3 reads TGTGCCAGCAGCTTAAAGGTTTCGTCAGGGAACACCGGGGAGCTGTTTTTT.

V and J are TRBV30 and TRBJ2-2; D possibly corresponds to TRBD1 (5 bases). The CDR3 totals 13 residues. Trimming cost V 2 bases and J 6 bases, with 10 bases left between them. Germline CDR1 is GTSNPN and CDR2 is SVGIG (reference sequence). The CDR3 coding sequence is TGTGCCTGGAGTATGGCAGGGTCCGGGGAGCTGTTTTTT. Amino acids: CAWSMAGSGELFF.

This clone was seen a few times. The chain joins TRBV5-8 to TRBJ2-2, with D tentatively TRBD1 (6 bases). This CDR3 is built from 15 residues. In germline, CDR1 is SGHTS, CDR2 YDEGEE. Trimming cost V 4 bases and J 3 bases, with 13 bases left between them. CDR3 sequence reads: CASSPGQSDTGELFF. The CDR3 DNA sequence: TGTGCCAGCAGCCCCGGACAGTCGGACACCGGGGAGCTGTTTTTT.

The J gene is TRBJ1-5, the V gene TRBV19; D perhaps matches TRBD1 (5 bases). V was shortened by 3 bases and J by 0 bases, with 12 bases between the two germline ends. Germline V lookup: CDR1 LNHDA, CDR2 SQIVND (reference sequence). The CDR3 has 16 amino acids. CDR3 residues: CASSISPGPSNQPQHF. DNA for the CDR3: TGTGCCAGTAGTATCTCTCCAGGGCCTAGCAATCAGCCCCAGCATTTT. Full variable domain (rest looked up from reference TRBV19 and TRBJ1-5): DGGITQSPKYLFRKEGQNVTLSCEQNLNHDAMYWYRQDPGQGLRLIYYSQIVNDFQKGDIAEGYSVSREKKESFPLTVTSAQKNPTAFYLCASSISPGPSNQPQHFGDGTRLSIL.

This chain links TRBV18 with TRBJ2-7; the D is unclear. Germline loops: CDR1 KGHSH, CDR2 LQKENI. This CDR3 contains 12 residues. V dropped 3 bases and J dropped 5 bases, with 8 bases sitting between them. CDR3 region: CASSPHLDEQYF. As DNA, the CDR3 is TGTGCCAGCTCACCCCACTTAGACGAGCAGTACTTC.

This chain links TRBV6-5 with TRBJ2-1; D may be TRBD2 (6 bases). This CDR3 has 15 residues. The V end lost 9 bases, the J end lost 6 bases, and 21 bases lay between the germline ends. Per germline, CDR1 MNHEY and CDR2 SVGAGI. CDR3 bases: TGTGCCAGTACCTCCGGGACTCCCAGGCTCAATGAGCAGTTCTTC. Its protein is CASTSGTPRLNEQFF.

This CDR3 reads CATSAGRAVRETQYF. In DNA form, the CDR3 reads TGTGCCACCAGCGCCGGGAGGGCGGTCCGGGAGACCCAGTACTTC. The genes are TRBV24-1 and TRBJ2-5; 8 nucleotides agree with TRBD2. CDR3 length: 15 amino acids. With V trimmed by 7 bases and J by 5 bases, 11 bases remained unmatched. The germline V gene has CDR1 KGHDR and CDR2 SFDVKD.

The chain is built from TRBV7-9 and TRBJ2-2, with TRBD2 identical over 10 bases. The junction had 8 bases not matched to a gene; V was cut back by 1 base and J by 6 bases. The germline V gene encodes CDR1 SEHNR and CDR2 FQNEAQ (reference sequence). The CDR3 contains 17 residues. The CDR3 protein is CASSLVRLAGAAGELFF. The CDR3 DNA follows: TGTGCCAGCAGCTTAGTACGGCTAGCGGGAGCGGCCGGGGAGCTGTTTTTT.

This clone was observed a single time. V usage is TRBV5-6 and J usage is TRBJ1-1; the D is unclear. This CDR3 has 12 amino acids. Germline loops: CDR1 SGHDT, CDR2 YYEEEE. The ends were cut back, 4 bases at V and 7 bases at J, with 11 bases in the middle. The DNA for the CDR3 is TGTGCCAGCAGCCCACGGGTGAGTGAAGCTTTCTTT. Amino acid sequence: CASSPRVSEAFF.

The rearrangement uses TRBV9 and TRBJ2-1, with TRBD2 matching over 10 bases. The CDR3 extends over 15 amino acids. In germline, CDR1 is SGDLS, CDR2 YYNGEE. The trim removed 0 bases at V and 6 bases at J, leaving 3 bases unmatched. The CDR3, as DNA: TGTGCCAGCAGCGTAGTTGCTAGCGGGAGCAATGAGCAGTTCTTC. Translating gives CASSVVASGSNEQFF.

The chain recombines TRBV20-1 with TRBJ1-2, with D unresolved. The V end lost 3 bases, the J end lost 4 bases, and 9 bases lay between the germline ends. CDR1 DFQATT and CDR2 SNEGSKA come from the germline V gene (reference sequence). This CDR3 is 12 amino acids long. The CDR3 DNA reads as TGCAGTGCTAGTGTCACAACCTATGGCTACACCTTC. This gives the protein CSASVTTYGYTF.

J is TRBJ2-1 and V is TRBV7-9, with TRBD1 as a possible D gene (6 bases). The germline CDR1 and CDR2 sequences are SEHNR and FQNEAQ (reference sequence). This CDR3 is 16 amino acids long. Between the trimmed V and J ends, which lost 2 bases and 0 bases, there was a span of 11 bases. Written as DNA, the CDR3 is TGTGCCAGCAGCTTAATTAGGGGGAGCTCCTACAATGAGCAGTTCTTC. Translating it yields CASSLIRGSSYNEQFF. Supplemented by reference TRBV7-9 and TRBJ2-1, the full variable domain reads DTGVSQNPRHKITKRGQNVTFRCDPISEHNRLYWYRQTLGQGPEFLTYFQNEAQLEKSRLLSDRFSAERPKGSFSTLEIQRTEQGDSAMYLCASSLIRGSSYNEQFFGPGTRLTVL.

The rearrangement uses TRBV5-1 and TRBJ1-1, with TRBD1 as a possible D gene (5 bases). The germline V and J ends were trimmed by 4 bases and 3 bases, with 13 bases remaining between them. The germline V gene has CDR1 SGHRS and CDR2 YFSETQ. The CDR3 is 14 residues long. DNA of the CDR3: TGCGCCAGCAGCCCCGCCGGGGGGTACACTGAAGCTTTCTTT. Translating it yields CASSPAGGYTEAFF. Supplemented by reference TRBV5-1 and TRBJ1-1, the full variable domain reads KAGVTQTPRYLIKTRGQQVTLSCSPISGHRSVSWYQQTPGQGLQFLFEYFSETQRNKGNFPGRFSGRQFSNSRSEMNVSTLELGDSALYLCASSPAGGYTEAFFGQGTRLTVV.

This clone came up a few times. The chain recombines TRBV2 with TRBJ2-2; the D gene is possibly TRBD1 (6 bases). Germline V gene lookup returns CDR1 SNHLY and CDR2 FYNNEI. The CDR3 is made up of 14 amino acids. V was trimmed by 10 bases and J by 6 bases, leaving 18 bases between them. CDR3 nucleotides: TGTGCCACCGGACAGAACGGGGATGCCGGGGAGCTGTTTTTT. This codes for CATGQNGDAGELFF. Looking up the rest from reference TRBV2 and TRBJ2-2 gives the full variable domain: EPEVTQTPSHQVTQMGQEVILRCVPISNHLYFYWYRQILGQKVEFLVSFYNNEISEKSEIFDDQFSVERPDGSNFTLKIRSTKLEDSAMYFCATGQNGDAGELFFGEGSRLTVL.

The genes are TRBV7-9 and TRBJ1-2; the match to TRBD1 covers 7 bases. Germline CDR1 and CDR2: SEHNR and FQNEAQ (reference sequence). Trimming took 3 bases from V and 6 from J; bases not matched to a gene: 7. The CDR3 extends over 14 amino acids. The CDR3 reads CASSFTGDGDGYTF. Written as DNA, the CDR3 is TGTGCCAGCAGCTTCACAGGGGATGGCGATGGCTACACCTTC.

V usage is TRBV6-5 and J usage is TRBJ2-7; D is undetermined. Germline-derived CDR1 and CDR2 are MNHEY and SVGAGI. Between the trimmed V and J ends, which lost 6 bases and 2 bases, there was a span of 14 bases. This CDR3 has 14 amino acids. CDR3 protein: CASSRLSSTYEQYF. DNA of the CDR3: TGTGCCAGCAGCAGACTGTCTAGTACCTACGAGCAGTACTTC.

With regard to this clone: The same CDR3 can be traced to other DNA sequences in this sample. The CDR3 region is CASSRDRNYEQYF. The CDR3, as DNA: TGTGCCAGCAGCCGGGACAGAAACTACGAGCAGTACTTC. The V gene is TRBV7-2, the J gene TRBJ2-7; 7 nucleotides agree with TRBD1. The CDR3 is 13 amino acids. J was trimmed by 3 bases and V by 5 bases; bases with no gene match: 4. CDR1 is SGHTA, CDR2 FQGNSA, per germline.

This clone was seen only a few times. The chain is built from TRBV30 and TRBJ1-1; D is possibly TRBD1 (6 bases). The CDR3 is 12 amino acids. Germline values: CDR1 GTSNPN, CDR2 SVGIG (reference sequence). V was trimmed by 4 bases and J by 5 bases, leaving 11 bases between them. For the CDR3, the DNA is TGTGCCTGGATAGGGGGGGTTACTGAAGCTTTCTTT. Residues: CAWIGGVTEAFF.

The chain joins TRBV4-2 to TRBJ1-4, with TRBD1 matching over 9 bases. The germline V gene encodes CDR1 LGHNA and CDR2 YNFKEQ. The V segment lost 0 bases and the J segment 8 bases; nucleotides outside the gene matches: 4. The CDR3 has 15 amino acids. The CDR3 region has the DNA TGTGCCAGCAGCCAAGATAGAGGACAGGGGGAAAAACTGTTTTTT. Translation gives CASSQDRGQGEKLFF.